This TCR beta chain was obtained from a study of blood T cell repertoires in COVID-19. Study overall: The United States, Italy and Spain supplied acute and convalescent COVID-19 samples. Sources were T cells, B-cell-depleted T cells, or PBMCs; the material itself was cDNA or gDNA.

Per the original data handling: Estimation of nucleated cell counts relied on the amplification of reference gene primers. Clones were sequenced by immunoSEQ multiplex PCR, and TCRdb holds only the in-frame ones, with some missing. The V and J calls and clone size were taken over from that table, and D and trimming were inferred from the DNA. The sample includes roughly 350,000 clones, approximately 81% of them seen just once. The CDR3 extends over 14 amino acids. The germline V gene has CDR1 SGHKS and CDR2 YYEKEE (reference sequence). Trimming took 4 bases from V and 2 from J; bases not matched to a gene: 6.

The chain links TRBV5-5 to TRBJ2-7, with TRBD1 identical over 7 bases. The TCR comes from a woman younger than 35 with acute or convalescent COVID-19. The sequenced sample was peripheral blood. The DNA for the CDR3 is TGTGCCAGCAGCCCGGGGACAGCACCCTACGAGCAGTACTTC. It yields the protein CASSPGTAPYEQYF.